Listed below are T cell receptor beta chains from one sample, sequenced in a study of blood T cells in healthy people across ages. TCRdb itself ran the 5' RACE reads through MiXCR, one entry per CDR3 protein. The profile shows roughly 1,700,000 distinct CDR3 sequences, about 30% of them singletons. The sequenced sample consisted of blood. These receptors all stem from a woman aged 30 to 39 in good health. CDR3s include the opening cysteine and the closing phenylalanine or tryptophan. The D gene is left open where the match is weak. Where a row states a size, it is once, few, many or the class of an expanded clone; other rows omit it.

V gene	J gene	clone size	D gene	CDR3 DNA	CDR3 protein
TRBV6-5	TRBJ1-5	NA	TRBD1	TGTGCCAGCAGTGCGCGGACAGGGGTAAGCAATCAGCCCCAGCATTTT	CASSARTGVSNQPQHF
TRBV30	TRBJ1-1	NA	NA	TGTGCCTGGAGTGTACTTGCAGGGTATGGGAGCACTGAAGCTTTCTTT	CAWSVLAGYGSTEAFF
TRBV7-9	TRBJ1-5	few	NA	TGTGCCAGCAGTCAAGGTGGCACTACTCAGCCCCAGCATTTT	CASSQGGTTQPQHF
TRBV18	TRBJ1-1	NA	NA	TGTGCCAGCTCAACCGACGGAGGGTATGGCGCTGAAGCTTTCTTT	CASSTDGGYGAEAFF
TRBV11-2	TRBJ2-5	many	NA	TGTGCCAGCAGCCCCAACCTTGGGGCGAAAGAGACCCAGTACTTC	CASSPNLGAKETQYF
TRBV18	TRBJ1-2	once	NA	TGTGCCAGCTCATCGGGCAGTTCCTTCTATGGCTACACCTTC	CASSSGSSFYGYTF
TRBV7-2	TRBJ2-7	few	TRBD2	TGTGCCAGCAGCTTAAGGACTAGCGGGAGGGGCTACGAGCAGTACTTC	CASSLRTSGRGYEQYF
TRBV27	TRBJ1-2	few	TRBD1	TGTGCCAGCAGCCGCACTCCGGGACAGACTAACTATGGCTACACCTTC	CASSRTPGQTNYGYTF
TRBV3-1	TRBJ1-1	NA	NA	TGTGCCAGCAGCCAAGAGTCTTTGAACACTGAAGCTTTCTTT	CASSQESLNTEAFF
TRBV20-1	TRBJ1-4	few	NA	TGCAGTGCTAGAGATCAGGGGAGCGGAAAACTGTTTTTT	CSARDQGSGKLFF